This T cell receptor (beta chain) was documented in a study of T cells expressing NK-cell markers. Points from the study as a whole: These clonotypes, the leaders elsewhere, also led the CD3+CD56-NKG2C+ fraction in a few donors.

On this clonotype itself: Its specificity is unknown.

Libraries used 5'RACE template switching adding universal primer site and UMIs. After re-calling the 5' RACE reads, TCRdb lists one entry per CDR3 protein, DNA absent. This sample's table has fewer than 400,000 distinct CDR3 sequences. Sequences were obtained from blood T cells: a sorted CD56 or NKG2C T cell subset, CD4+ or CD8+ T cells, or bulk PBMC T cells (not recorded which). This sequence was found in a woman between 50 and 59 years old in good health.

The CDR3: CASSLAGQALGSKTNEQFF. The J gene is TRBJ2-1, the V gene TRBV5-1; TCRdb picks TRBD1, but there is no DNA to check that call. The CDR3 runs 19 residues. Germline CDR1 reads SGHRS; CDR2 reads YFSETQ.